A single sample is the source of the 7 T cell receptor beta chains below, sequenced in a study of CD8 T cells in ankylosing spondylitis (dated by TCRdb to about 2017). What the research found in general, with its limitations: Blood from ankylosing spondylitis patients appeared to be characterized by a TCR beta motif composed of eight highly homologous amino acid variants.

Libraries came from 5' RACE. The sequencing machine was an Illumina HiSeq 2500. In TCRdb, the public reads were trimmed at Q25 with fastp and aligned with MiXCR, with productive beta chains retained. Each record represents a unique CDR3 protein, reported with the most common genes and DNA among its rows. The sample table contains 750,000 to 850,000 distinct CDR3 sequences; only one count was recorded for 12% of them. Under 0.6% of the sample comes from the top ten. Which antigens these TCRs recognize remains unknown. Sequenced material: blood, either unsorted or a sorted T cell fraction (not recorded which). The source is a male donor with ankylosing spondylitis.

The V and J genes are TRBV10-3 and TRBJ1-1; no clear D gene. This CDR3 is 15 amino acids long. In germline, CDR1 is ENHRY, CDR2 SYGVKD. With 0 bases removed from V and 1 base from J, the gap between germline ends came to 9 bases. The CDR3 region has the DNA TGTGCCATCAGTGAGTCTTGGGCGGGGAACACTGAAGCTTTCTTT. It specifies CAISESWAGNTEAFF.

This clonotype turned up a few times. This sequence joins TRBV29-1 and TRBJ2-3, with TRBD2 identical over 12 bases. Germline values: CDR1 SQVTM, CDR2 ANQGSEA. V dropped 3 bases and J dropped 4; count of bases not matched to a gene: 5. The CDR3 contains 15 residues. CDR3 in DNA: TGCAGCGTTGATTATCCTAGCGGGGGGGCAGATACGCAGTATTTT. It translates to CSVDYPSGGADTQYF.

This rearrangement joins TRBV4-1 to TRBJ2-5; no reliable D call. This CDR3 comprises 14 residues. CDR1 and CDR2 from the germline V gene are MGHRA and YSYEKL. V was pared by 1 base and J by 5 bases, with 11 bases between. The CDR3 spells CASSQGSQGETQYF. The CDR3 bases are TGCGCCAGCAGCCAAGGAAGCCAAGGGGAGACCCAGTACTTC.

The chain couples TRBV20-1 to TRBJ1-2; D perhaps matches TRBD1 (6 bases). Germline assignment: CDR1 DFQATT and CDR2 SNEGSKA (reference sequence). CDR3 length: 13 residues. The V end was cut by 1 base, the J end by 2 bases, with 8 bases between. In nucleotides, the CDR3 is TGCAGTGCTAGAGCCCAGGGGAACTATGGCTACACCTTC. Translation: CSARAQGNYGYTF.

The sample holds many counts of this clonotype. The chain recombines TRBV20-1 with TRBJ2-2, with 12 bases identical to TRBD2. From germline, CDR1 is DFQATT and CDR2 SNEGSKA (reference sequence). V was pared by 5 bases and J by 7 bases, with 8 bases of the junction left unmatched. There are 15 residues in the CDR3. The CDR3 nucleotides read TGCAGTGCTGGACCTAGCGGGAGGGCCGTCGGGGAGCTGTTTTTT. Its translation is CSAGPSGRAVGELFF.

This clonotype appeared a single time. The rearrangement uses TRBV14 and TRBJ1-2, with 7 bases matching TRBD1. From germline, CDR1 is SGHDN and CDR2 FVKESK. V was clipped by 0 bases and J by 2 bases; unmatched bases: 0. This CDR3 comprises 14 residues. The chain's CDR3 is CASSQEQGNYGYTF. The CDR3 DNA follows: TGTGCCAGCAGCCAAGAACAGGGGAACTATGGCTACACCTTC.

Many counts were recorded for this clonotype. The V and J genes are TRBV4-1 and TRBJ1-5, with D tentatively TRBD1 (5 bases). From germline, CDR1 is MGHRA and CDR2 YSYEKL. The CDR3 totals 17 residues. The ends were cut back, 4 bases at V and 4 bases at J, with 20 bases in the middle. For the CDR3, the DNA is TGCGCCAGCAGCCTCCTGGTTAGGGCAGGGAATAATCAGCCCCAGCATTTT. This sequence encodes CASSLLVRAGNNQPQHF.